This TCR beta chain is from a study of blood T cell repertoires in COVID-19. About the research overall: Spain, Italy and the United States supplied samples that represented acute and convalescent COVID-19. PBMCs, B-cell-depleted T cells, or T cells provided the cDNA or gDNA that made up the material.

J lost 5 bases, V lost 5 bases, and 8 bases had no gene match. CDR3 size: 14 residues. Germline V lookup: CDR1 MNHEY, CDR2 SVGAGI. Produced via immunoSEQ multiplex PCR; TCRdb's table is partial and in-frame only. Of nearly 200,000 clones listed, around four fifths are singletons. V gene TRBV6-5 combines with J gene TRBJ1-1; TRBD1 matches 7 bases. The TCR originated in a human donor in a cohort sampled during active COVID-19. The material sequenced was peripheral blood. CDR3 in DNA: TGTGCCAGCAGTCGACAGGGTAGGAGAACTGAAGCTTTCTTT. This encodes CASSRQGRRTEAFF.